This T cell receptor (beta chain) was captured in a study of T-cell memory formation after mild COVID-19. Study conclusions and caveats: Clones that got smaller from day 15 to 85 had even CD4/CD8, while clones growing later tipped toward CD4+. Mostly located in CM and EM were contracting CD4+ clones, with contracting CD8+ clones located in EMRA.

Notes on this clonotype: Its antigen is currently unknown.

TCRdb re-derived calls from the 5' RACE reads in MiXCR, one entry per CDR3 protein. Among about 430,000 distinct CDR3 sequences listed, 24% were seen once. CDR1 is SGHRS, CDR2 YFSETQ, per germline. CDR3 length: 14 residues. V lost 7 bases to trimming and J lost 4 bases; unmatched junction nucleotides: 8. The origin of this receptor is an adult woman who had mild COVID-19 (a few samples of this study predate the infection). Cell type and time point are not known. The rearrangement joins TRBV5-1 to TRBJ2-1; 7 bases map to TRBD2. Sequenced input: PBMCs or a T cell subset sorted from them (not recorded which). DNA of the CDR3: TGCGCCAGCCGGCCGGAGCGGGGATACAATGAGCAGTTCTTC. Translated: CASRPERGYNEQFF. The whole variable domain, remainder taken from reference TRBV5-1 and TRBJ2-1, is KAGVTQTPRYLIKTRGQQVTLSCSPISGHRSVSWYQQTPGQGLQFLFEYFSETQRNKGNFPGRFSGRQFSNSRSEMNVSTLELGDSALYLCASRPERGYNEQFFGPGTRLTVL.